This T cell receptor beta chain was sequenced for a study of early T cells in non-severe SARS-CoV-2 infection. Findings of the study overall: VDJdb matching favored anti-spike CD8 responses, missing private and CD4 specificities.

A single record per CDR3 protein comes from TCRdb applying MiXCR to the 5' RACE reads. There are over 45,000 distinct CDR3 sequences in the sample; 6.6% occur only once, and roughly 6% lies in the top ten. This clonotype was detected ten times or more. Its antigen remains unidentified. The CDR3 is made up of 11 amino acids. CDR1 is DFQATT and CDR2 is SNEGSKA in the germline V gene (reference sequence). Trimming shortened V by 5 bases and J by 5 bases, and 9 bases separated the two germline ends. Material: whole blood, obtained at baseline. The clonotype was recovered from an adult who was a healthcare worker with PCR-confirmed SARS-CoV-2 infection or an uninfected control (not recorded which). V is TRBV20-1 and J is TRBJ2-5; D remains ambiguous. The CDR3 DNA is TGCAGTGCTGTACCTGGGGAGACCCAGTACTTC. This translates into CSAVPGETQYF.